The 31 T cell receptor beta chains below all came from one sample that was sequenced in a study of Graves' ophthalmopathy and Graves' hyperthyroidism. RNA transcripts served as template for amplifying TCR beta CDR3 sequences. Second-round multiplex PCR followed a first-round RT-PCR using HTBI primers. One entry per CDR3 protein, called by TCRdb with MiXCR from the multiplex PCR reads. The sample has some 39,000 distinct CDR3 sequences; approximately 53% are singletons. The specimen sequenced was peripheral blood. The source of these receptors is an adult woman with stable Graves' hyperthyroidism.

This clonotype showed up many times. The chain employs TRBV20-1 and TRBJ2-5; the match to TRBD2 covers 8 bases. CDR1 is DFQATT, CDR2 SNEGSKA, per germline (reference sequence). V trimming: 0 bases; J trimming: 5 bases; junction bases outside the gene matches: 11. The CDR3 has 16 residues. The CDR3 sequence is CSARDWSSGVWETQYF. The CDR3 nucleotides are TGCAGTGCTAGAGATTGGAGTAGCGGGGTCTGGGAGACCCAGTACTTC.

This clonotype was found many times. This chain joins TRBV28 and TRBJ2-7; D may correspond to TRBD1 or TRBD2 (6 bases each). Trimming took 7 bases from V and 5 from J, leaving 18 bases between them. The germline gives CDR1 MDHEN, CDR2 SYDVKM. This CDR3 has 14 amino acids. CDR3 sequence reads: CASITQGGNNEQYF. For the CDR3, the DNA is TGTGCCAGCATCACACAGGGAGGCAACAACGAGCAGTACTTC.

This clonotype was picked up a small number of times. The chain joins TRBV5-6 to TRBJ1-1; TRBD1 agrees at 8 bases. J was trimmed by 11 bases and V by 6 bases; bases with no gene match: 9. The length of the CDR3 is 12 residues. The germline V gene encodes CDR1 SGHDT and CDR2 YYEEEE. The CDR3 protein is CASTPGQGSAFF. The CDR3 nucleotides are TGTGCCAGCACCCCTGGACAGGGTAGTGCTTTCTTT.

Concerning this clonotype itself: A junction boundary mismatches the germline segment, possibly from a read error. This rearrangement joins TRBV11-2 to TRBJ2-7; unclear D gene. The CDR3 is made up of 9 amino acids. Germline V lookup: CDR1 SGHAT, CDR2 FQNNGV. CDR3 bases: TGTGGCAGCAACTACGAGCAGTACTTC. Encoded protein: CGSNYEQYF.

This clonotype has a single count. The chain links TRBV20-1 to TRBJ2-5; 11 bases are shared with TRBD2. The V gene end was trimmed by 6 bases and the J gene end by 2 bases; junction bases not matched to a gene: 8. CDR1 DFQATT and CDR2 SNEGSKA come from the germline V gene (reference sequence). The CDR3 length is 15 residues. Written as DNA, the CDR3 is TGCAGTGCCCAAGGGACTAGCGGATCACAAGAGACCCAGTACTTC. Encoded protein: CSAQGTSGSQETQYF.

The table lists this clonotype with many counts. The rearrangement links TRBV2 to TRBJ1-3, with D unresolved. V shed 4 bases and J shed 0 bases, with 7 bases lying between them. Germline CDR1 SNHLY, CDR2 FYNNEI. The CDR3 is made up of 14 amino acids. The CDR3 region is CASSVTISGNTIYF. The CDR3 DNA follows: TGTGCCAGCAGTGTTACCATCTCTGGAAACACCATATATTTT. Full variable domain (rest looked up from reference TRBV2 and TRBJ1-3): EPEVTQTPSHQVTQMGQEVILRCVPISNHLYFYWYRQILGQKVEFLVSFYNNEISEKSEIFDDQFSVERPDGSNFTLKIRSTKLEDSAMYFCASSVTISGNTIYFGEGSWLTVV.

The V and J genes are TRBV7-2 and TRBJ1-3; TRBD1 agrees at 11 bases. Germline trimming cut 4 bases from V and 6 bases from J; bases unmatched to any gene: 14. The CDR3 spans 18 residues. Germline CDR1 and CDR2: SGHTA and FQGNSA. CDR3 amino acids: CASSSIGQGATGLNTIYF. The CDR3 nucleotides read TGTGCCAGCAGCTCCATCGGACAGGGGGCGACTGGCTTAAACACCATATATTTT.

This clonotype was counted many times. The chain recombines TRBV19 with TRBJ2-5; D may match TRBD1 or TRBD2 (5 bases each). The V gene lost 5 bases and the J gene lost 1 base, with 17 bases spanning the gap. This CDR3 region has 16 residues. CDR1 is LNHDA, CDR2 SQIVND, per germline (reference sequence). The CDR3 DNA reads TGTGCCAGTAGTCGAGGGGCAGGGCAAATCCAAGAGACCCAGTACTTC. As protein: CASSRGAGQIQETQYF.

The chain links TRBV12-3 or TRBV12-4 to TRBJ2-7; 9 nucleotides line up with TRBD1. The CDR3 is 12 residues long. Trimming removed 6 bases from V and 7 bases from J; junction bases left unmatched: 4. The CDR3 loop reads CASSTGTGEQYF. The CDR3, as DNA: TGTGCCAGCAGCACCGGGACAGGGGAGCAGTACTTC.

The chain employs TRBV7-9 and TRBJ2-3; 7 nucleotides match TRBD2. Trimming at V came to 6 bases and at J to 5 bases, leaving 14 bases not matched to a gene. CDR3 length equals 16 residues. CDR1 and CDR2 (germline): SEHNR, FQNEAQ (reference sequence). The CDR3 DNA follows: TGTGCCAGCAGGCGGAATAGGGGAGGGCCCCTAGATACGCAGTATTTT. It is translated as CASRRNRGGPLDTQYF. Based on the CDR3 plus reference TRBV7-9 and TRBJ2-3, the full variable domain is DTGVSQNPRHKITKRGQNVTFRCDPISEHNRLYWYRQTLGQGPEFLTYFQNEAQLEKSRLLSDRFSAERPKGSFSTLEIQRTEQGDSAMYLCASRRNRGGPLDTQYFGPGTRLTVL.

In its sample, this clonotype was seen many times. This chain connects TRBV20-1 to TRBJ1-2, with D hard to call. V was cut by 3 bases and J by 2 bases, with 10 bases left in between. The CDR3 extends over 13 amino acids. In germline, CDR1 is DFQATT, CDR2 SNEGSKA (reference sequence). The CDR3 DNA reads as TGCAGTGCTAGCCCAGGATTAAACTATGGCTACACCTTC. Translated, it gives CSASPGLNYGYTF.

The CDR3 spells CSARLAGGSYEQYF. DNA for the CDR3: TGCAGTGCTAGACTAGCGGGAGGGTCTTACGAGCAGTACTTC. The V and J genes are TRBV20-1 and TRBJ2-7, with TRBD2 identical over 12 bases. The germline V gene has CDR1 DFQATT and CDR2 SNEGSKA (reference sequence). The CDR3 sequence is 14 residues long. Trimming removed 2 bases from V and 4 bases from J; junction bases left unmatched: 3.

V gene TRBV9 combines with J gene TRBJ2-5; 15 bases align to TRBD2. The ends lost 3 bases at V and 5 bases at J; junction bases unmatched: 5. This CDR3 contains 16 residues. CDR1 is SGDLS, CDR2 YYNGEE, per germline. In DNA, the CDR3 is TGTGCCAGCAGCGGAAGGACTAGCGGGAGGGCGGAGACCCAGTACTTC. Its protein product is CASSGRTSGRAETQYF.

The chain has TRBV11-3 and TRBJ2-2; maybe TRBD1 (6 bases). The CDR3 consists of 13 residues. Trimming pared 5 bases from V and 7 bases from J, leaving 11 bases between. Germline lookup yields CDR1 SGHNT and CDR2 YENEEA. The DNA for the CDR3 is TGTGCCAGCAGCCCAGGGGTTGACGGGGAGCTGTTTTTT. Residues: CASSPGVDGELFF.

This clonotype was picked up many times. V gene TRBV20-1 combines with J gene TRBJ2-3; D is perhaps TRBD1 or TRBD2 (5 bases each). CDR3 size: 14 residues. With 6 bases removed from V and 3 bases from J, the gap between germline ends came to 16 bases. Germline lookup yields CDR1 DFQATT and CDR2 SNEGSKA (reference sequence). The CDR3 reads CSALTWGGTDTQYF. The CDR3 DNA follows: TGCAGTGCCCTAACCTGGGGCGGGACAGATACGCAGTATTTT.

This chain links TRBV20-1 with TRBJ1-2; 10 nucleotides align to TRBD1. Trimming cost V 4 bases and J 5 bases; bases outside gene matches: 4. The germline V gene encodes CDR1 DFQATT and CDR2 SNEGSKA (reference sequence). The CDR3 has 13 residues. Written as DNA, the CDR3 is TGCAGTGCTACCTGGGACAGGGGTTATGGCTACACCTTC. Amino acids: CSATWDRGYGYTF.

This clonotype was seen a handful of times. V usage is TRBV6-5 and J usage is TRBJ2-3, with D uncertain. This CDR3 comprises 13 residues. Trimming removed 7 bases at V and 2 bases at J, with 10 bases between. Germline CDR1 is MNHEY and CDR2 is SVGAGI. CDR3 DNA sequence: TGTGCCAGCACTAGGGTGTCCACAGATACGCAGTATTTT. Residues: CASTRVSTDTQYF.

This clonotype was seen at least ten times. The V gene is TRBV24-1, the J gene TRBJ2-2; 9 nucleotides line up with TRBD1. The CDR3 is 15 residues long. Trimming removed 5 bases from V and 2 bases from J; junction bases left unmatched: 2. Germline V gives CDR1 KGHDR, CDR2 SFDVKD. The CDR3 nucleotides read TGTGCCACCAGTGCGGGACAGGGTAACACCGGGGAGCTGTTTTTT. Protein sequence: CATSAGQGNTGELFF.

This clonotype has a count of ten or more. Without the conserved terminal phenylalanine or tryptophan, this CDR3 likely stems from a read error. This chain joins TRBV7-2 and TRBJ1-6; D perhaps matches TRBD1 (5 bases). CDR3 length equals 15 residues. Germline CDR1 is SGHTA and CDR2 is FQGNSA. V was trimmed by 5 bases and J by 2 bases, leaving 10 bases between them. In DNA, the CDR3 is TGTGCCAGCAGCCCGGGACTTACCTATAATTCACCCCTCCACCTT. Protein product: CASSPGLTYNSPLHL.

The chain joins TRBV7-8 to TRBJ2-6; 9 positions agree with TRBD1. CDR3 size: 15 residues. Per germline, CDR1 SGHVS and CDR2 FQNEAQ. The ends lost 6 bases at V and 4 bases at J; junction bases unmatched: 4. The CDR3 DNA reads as TGTGCCAGCAGGCGGGACAGGGCCGGGGCCAACGTCCTGACTTTC. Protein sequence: CASRRDRAGANVLTF.

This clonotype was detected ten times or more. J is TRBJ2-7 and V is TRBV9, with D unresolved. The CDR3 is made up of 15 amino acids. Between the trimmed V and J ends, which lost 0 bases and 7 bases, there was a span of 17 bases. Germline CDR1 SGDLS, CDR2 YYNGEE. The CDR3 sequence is CASSVAPDTFGEQYF. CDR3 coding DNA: TGTGCCAGCAGCGTAGCGCCAGACACTTTTGGAGAGCAGTACTTC.

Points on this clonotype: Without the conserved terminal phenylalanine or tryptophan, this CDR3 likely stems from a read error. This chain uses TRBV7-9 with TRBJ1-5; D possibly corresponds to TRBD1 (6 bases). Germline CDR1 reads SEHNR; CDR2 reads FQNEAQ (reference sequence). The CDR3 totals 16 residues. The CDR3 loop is CASSPDSQASNQPQHY. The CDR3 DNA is TGTGCGAGCAGCCCGGACAGCCAGGCTAGCAATCAGCCCCAGCATTAT.

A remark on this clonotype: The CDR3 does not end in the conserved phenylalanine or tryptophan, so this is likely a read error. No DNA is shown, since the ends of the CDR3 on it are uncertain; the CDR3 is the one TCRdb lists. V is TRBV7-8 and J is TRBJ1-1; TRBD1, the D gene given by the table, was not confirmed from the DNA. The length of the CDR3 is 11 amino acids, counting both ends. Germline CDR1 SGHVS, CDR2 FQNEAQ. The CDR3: CASSLVGDRLY.

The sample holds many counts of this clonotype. CDR3 sequence (DNA): TGTGCCAGTAGTCTACAGGGAAGTCGAGCCGCGCGAAACTATGGCTACACCTTC. It encodes CASSLQGSRAARNYGYTF. The V and J genes are TRBV19 and TRBJ1-2, with D perhaps matching TRBD1 (6 bases). CDR1 and CDR2 from the germline V gene are LNHDA and SQIVND (reference sequence). The germline V and J ends were trimmed by 5 bases and 2 bases, with 24 bases remaining between them. CDR3 size: 18 residues.

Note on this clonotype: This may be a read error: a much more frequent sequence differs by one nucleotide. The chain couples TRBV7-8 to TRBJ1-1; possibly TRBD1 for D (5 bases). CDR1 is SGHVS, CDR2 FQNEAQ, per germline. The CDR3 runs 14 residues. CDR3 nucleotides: TGTGCCAGCAGTTTATTCAGGGATATCACTGTAGCTTTCTTT. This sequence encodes CASSLFRDITVAFF.

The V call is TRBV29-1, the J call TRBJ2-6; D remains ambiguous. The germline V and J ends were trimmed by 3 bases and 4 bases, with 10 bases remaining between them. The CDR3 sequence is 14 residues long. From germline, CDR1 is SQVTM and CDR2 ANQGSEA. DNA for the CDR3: TGCAGCGTTGAGGGATTTTCCGGGGCCAACGTCCTGACTTTC. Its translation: CSVEGFSGANVLTF.

This chain's CDR3 is CASSVGGRNSPLHF. Here the CDR3 DNA reads TGTGCCAGCAGCGTCGGAGGGCGGAATTCACCCCTCCACTTT. The chain uses TRBV7-3 and TRBJ1-6; no definite D call. V was clipped by 5 bases and J by 7 bases, with 12 bases between them. Germline values: CDR1 SGHTA, CDR2 FQGTGA. The CDR3 is 14 amino acids.

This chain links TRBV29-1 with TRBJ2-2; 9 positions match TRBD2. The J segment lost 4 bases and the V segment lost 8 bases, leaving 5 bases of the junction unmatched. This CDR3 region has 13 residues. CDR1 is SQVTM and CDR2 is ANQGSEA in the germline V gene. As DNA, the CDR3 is TGCAGCACACGGACTAGCGCCACCGGGGAGCTGTTTTTT. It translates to CSTRTSATGELFF.

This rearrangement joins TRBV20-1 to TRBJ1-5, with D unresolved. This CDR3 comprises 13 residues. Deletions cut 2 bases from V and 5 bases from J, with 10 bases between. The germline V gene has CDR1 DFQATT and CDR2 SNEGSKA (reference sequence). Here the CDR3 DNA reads TGCAGTGCTAGATCGGGCGGGGATCAGCCCCAGCATTTT. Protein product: CSARSGGDQPQHF.

The CDR3 spells CASSIERGPYGYTF. For the CDR3, the DNA is TGTGCCAGTAGTATTGAACGAGGGCCCTATGGCTACACCTTC. V is TRBV19 and J is TRBJ1-2, with no clear D. The germline V gene encodes CDR1 LNHDA and CDR2 SQIVND (reference sequence). Trimming shortened V by 3 bases and J by 4 bases, and 12 bases separated the two germline ends. The CDR3 runs 14 residues.

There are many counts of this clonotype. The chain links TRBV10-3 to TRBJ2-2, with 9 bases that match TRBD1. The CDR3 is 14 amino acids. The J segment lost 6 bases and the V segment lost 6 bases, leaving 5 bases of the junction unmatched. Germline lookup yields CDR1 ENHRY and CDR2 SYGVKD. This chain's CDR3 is CAISTGTGPGELFF. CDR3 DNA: TGTGCCATCAGCACCGGGACAGGGCCCGGGGAGCTGTTTTTT.